The rows below give T cell receptor beta chains drawn from one sample of a study of post-analysis software for immune sequencing data. A single record per CDR3 protein comes from TCRdb applying MiXCR to the PCR reads. The data hold hundreds of thousands of distinct CDR3 sequences, with roughly 46% observed a single time. Source material: blood. The receptor set was obtained from a girl aged 10 to 17 with multiple sclerosis. Each CDR3 is given with its conserved first and last residue. The D gene is left open where the match is weak. For some rows the clone size is stated as once, few or many, or as a class when expanded; others skip it.

few TRBJ2-3 TRBV12-3/TRBV12-4 NA TGTGCCAGCAGTCAGGGAAGGGGCACAGATACGCAGTATTTT CASSQGRGTDTQYF
NA TRBJ1-1 TRBV7-9 NA TGTGCCAGCAGCTTAGGGGGGGGGGACCCGAGGGGCACTGAAGCTTTCTTT CASSLGGGDPRGTEAFF
NA TRBJ1-2 TRBV29-1 NA TGCAGCGTGACTGGGGGCCACATCTATGGCTACACCTTC CSVTGGHIYGYTF
NA TRBJ2-3 TRBV5-1 NA TGCGCCAGCAGCAGAGAGGGGCCCGAGAGCACAGATACGCAGTATTTT CASSREGPESTDTQYF
few TRBJ1-1 TRBV12-3/TRBV12-4 TRBD1 TGTGCCAGCAGTTTAGGGGACAGGGGTTGGTCTGAAGCTTTCTTT CASSLGDRGWSEAFF
few TRBJ2-1 TRBV19 NA TGTGCCAGTAGTCCGAATGGGATGATAAGCTCCTACAATGAGCAGTTCTTC CASSPNGMISSYNEQFF
NA TRBJ2-7 TRBV6-2/TRBV6-3 NA TGTGCCAGCAGTCCGCGGGCGGACTCCTACGAGCAGTACTTC CASSPRADSYEQYF
NA TRBJ2-1 TRBV28 NA TGTGCCATAAACAGGGTATCCTACAATGAGCAGTTCTTC CAINRVSYNEQFF
NA TRBJ2-5 TRBV7-9 NA TGTGCCAGCAGCTTAACGAACAGGGCAGCGGAGACCCAGTACTTC CASSLTNRAAETQYF
NA TRBJ2-3 TRBV12-3/TRBV12-4 TRBD1 TGTGCCAGCAGACGACAGGGGATCACAGATACGCAGTATTTT CASRRQGITDTQYF
NA TRBJ2-4 TRBV20-1 NA TGCAGTGCCCTGGGGGGGGCTGGAGAGCAGTACTTC CSALGGAGEQYF
once TRBJ1-1 TRBV6-1 NA TGTGCCAGCAGCCTGGGGATGGGCACTGAAGCTTTCTTT CASSLGMGTEAFF
NA TRBJ1-4 TRBV6-5 TRBD1 TGTGCCAGCAGTGCCGGACAGGCAACTAATGAAAAACTGTTTTTT CASSAGQATNEKLFF
NA TRBJ1-2 TRBV29-1 NA TGCAGCGCCGCGGCGGGGATAGCTAACTATGGCTACACCTTC CSAAAGIANYGYTF
NA TRBJ1-1 TRBV3-1 TRBD1 TGTGCCAGCAGCTCTCGACAGGGGACCGAAGCTTTCTTT CASSSRQGTEAFF
NA TRBJ1-2 TRBV20-1 TRBD1 TGCAGTGCTAGTCCCGGGACAGGGGCAAAATATGGCTACACCTTC CSASPGTGAKYGYTF
once TRBJ2-7 TRBV30 NA TGTGCCTGGAGTGTAAAGGTGACCTACGAGCAGTACTTC CAWSVKVTYEQYF
NA TRBJ2-3 TRBV20-1 TRBD2 TGCAGTGCTATGCCCCCAGCGGGGGGCCGGGAGGCAGATACGCAGTATTTT CSAMPPAGGREADTQYF
NA TRBJ1-2 TRBV12-3/TRBV12-4 TRBD1 TGTGCCAGCAGTTTCCCTGGGACAGGGGGTGGCTACACCTTC CASSFPGTGGGYTF
few TRBJ2-7 TRBV20-1 NA TGCAGTGCTAGCGGTTCTACCTCCTACGAGCAGTACTTC CSASGSTSYEQYF
few TRBJ2-5 TRBV12-3/TRBV12-4 NA TGTGCCAGCATGGGGGAGACCCAGTACTTC CASMGETQYF
NA TRBJ2-5 TRBV5-1 NA TGCGCCAGCAGCTCGTCGACTAGTTTAGAGCAGTACTTC CASSSSTSLEQYF
NA TRBJ1-5 TRBV12-3/TRBV12-4 TRBD1 TGTGCCAGCAGTCCCGGACAGGGTTTTCAGCCCCAGCATTTT CASSPGQGFQPQHF
few TRBJ1-2 TRBV27 TRBD1 TGTGCCAGCAGCCCCATGGGACAGGGGGCTAACTATGGCTACACCTTC CASSPMGQGANYGYTF
NA TRBJ1-1 TRBV27 NA TGTGCCAGCAATTCGCCCGGGACACCAAACACTGAAGCTTTCTTT CASNSPGTPNTEAFF
NA TRBJ1-1 TRBV27 NA TGTGCCAGCAGTATAAACAGGGCGAACACTGAAGCTTTCTTT CASSINRANTEAFF
few TRBJ2-7 TRBV3-1 NA TGTGCCAGCAGCCAAGTTTCAGGGGAGTACGAGCAGTACTTC CASSQVSGEYEQYF
few TRBJ2-1 TRBV4-1 TRBD2 TGCGCCAGCAGCCCGACGGTCCCTAGCGGTGGTCGGGTCAATGAGCAGTTCTTC CASSPTVPSGGRVNEQFF